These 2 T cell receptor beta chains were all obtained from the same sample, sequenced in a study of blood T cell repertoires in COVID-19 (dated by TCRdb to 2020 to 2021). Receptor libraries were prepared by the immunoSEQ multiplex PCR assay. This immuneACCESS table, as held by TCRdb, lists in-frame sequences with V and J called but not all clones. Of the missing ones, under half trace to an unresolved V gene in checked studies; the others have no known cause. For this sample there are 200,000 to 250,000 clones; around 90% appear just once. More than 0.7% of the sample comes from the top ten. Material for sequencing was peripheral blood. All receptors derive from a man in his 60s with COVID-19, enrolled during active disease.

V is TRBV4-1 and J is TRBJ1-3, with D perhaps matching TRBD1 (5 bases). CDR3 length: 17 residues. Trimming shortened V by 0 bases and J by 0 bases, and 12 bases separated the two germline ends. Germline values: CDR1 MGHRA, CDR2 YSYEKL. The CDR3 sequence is CASSQDTGLVSGNTIYF. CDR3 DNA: TGCGCCAGCAGCCAAGACACAGGCTTAGTCTCTGGAAACACCATATATTTT.

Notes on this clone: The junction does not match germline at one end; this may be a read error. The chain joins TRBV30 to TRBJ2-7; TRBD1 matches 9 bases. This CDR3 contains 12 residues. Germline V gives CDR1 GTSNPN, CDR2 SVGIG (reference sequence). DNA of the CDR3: TGTGCCTGGAGTGCACAGGGGGCCCTTCGGGCCTTC. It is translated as CAWSAQGALRAF.